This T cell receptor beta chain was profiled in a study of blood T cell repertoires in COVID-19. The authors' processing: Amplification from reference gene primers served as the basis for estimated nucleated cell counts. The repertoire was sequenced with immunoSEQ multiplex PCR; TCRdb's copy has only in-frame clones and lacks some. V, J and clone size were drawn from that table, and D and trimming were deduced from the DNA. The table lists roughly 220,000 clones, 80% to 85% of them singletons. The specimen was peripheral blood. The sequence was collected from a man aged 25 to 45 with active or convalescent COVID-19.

CDR3 residues: CASKKGAPQPQHF. The CDR3 region has the DNA TGTGCCAGCAAAAAGGGGGCCCCTCAGCCCCAGCATTTT. This rearrangement joins TRBV28 to TRBJ1-5, with 7 bases aligning to TRBD1. Trimming cost V 7 bases and J 6 bases; bases outside gene matches: 6. This CDR3 has 13 residues. The germline V gene encodes CDR1 MDHEN and CDR2 SYDVKM.